This entry lists 7 T cell receptor beta chains sequenced from one sample in a study of T-cell reconstitution after alpha-beta-depleted transplantation in children. Notes on the study in general: Expanded graft clones, several hundred of them, were reportedly the source of alpha-beta T cells about two months after transplant.

Unique molecular identifiers featured in how the TCRbeta library was prepared. TCRdb fed the PCR reads into MiXCR, producing one record per CDR3 protein. The sample consists of fewer than 35,000 distinct CDR3 sequences, 5% to 7.5% of them appearing once. Their antigens are not known. The source material was peripheral blood, sampled 60 days after TCRalphabeta/CD19-depleted stem cell transplant. The receptor set was obtained from a child younger than two who had a stem cell transplant for acute myeloid leukemia, so the T cells may come from the graft donor.

A word on this clonotype: A much larger clone lies one base from this, so it may be a read error. The chain recombines TRBV29-1 with TRBJ2-7; D is tentatively TRBD1 or TRBD2 (5 bases each). The CDR3 contains 13 residues. Trimming removed 4 bases at V and 3 bases at J, with 13 bases between. The germline gives CDR1 SQVTM, CDR2 ANQGSEA. The CDR3 reads CSVGRDPLYEQYF. The CDR3 bases are TGCAGCGTTGGAAGGGACCCTCTCTACGAGCAGTACTTC.

This clonotype was seen repeatedly, ten times or more. This rearrangement joins TRBV7-8 to TRBJ2-1, with TRBD2 identical over 15 bases. V lost 5 bases to trimming and J lost 7 bases; unmatched junction nucleotides: 9. Per germline, CDR1 SGHVS and CDR2 FQNEAQ. This CDR3 has 17 amino acids. The CDR3 sequence is CASSRLRTSGRANEQFF. The CDR3 DNA sequence: TGTGCCAGCAGCCGATTAAGGACTAGCGGGAGGGCGAATGAGCAGTTCTTC.

There are many counts of this clonotype. The chain has TRBV2 and TRBJ2-3, with D possibly being TRBD2 (6 bases). Germline lookup yields CDR1 SNHLY and CDR2 FYNNEI. CDR3 size: 12 residues. V was clipped by 6 bases and J by 7 bases, with 11 bases between them. The DNA of the CDR3 is TGTGCCAGCAGGCCGGGGGTATATACGCAGTATTTT. This encodes CASRPGVYTQYF.

This chain uses TRBV5-1 with TRBJ2-3, with D perhaps TRBD2 (6 bases). V lost 0 bases, J lost 5 bases, and 13 bases lay in between. The CDR3 extends over 15 amino acids. CDR1 is SGHRS, CDR2 YFSETQ, per germline. The CDR3 nucleotides are TGCGCCAGCAGCTTGGTCGGGGGTGTGGGAGATACGCAGTATTTT. Protein: CASSLVGGVGDTQYF.

At least ten counts were recorded for this clonotype. The V call is TRBV24-1, the J call TRBJ2-3; maybe TRBD1 (5 bases). The ends were cut back, 6 bases at V and 0 bases at J, with 9 bases in the middle. CDR3 length: 14 residues. In germline, CDR1 is KGHDR, CDR2 SFDVKD. Written as DNA, the CDR3 is TGTGCCACCAGTATGACAGCTAGCACAGATACGCAGTATTTT. It is translated as CATSMTASTDTQYF.

This clonotype has a count of ten or more. The chain joins TRBV12-5 to TRBJ1-5; D call uncertain. From germline, CDR1 is LGHNT and CDR2 FRNRAP. With 6 bases removed from V and 6 bases from J, the gap between germline ends came to 12 bases. CDR3 size: 13 residues. CDR3 loop: CASGDLTGQPQHF. The CDR3 DNA follows: TGTGCTAGTGGGGACTTGACCGGTCAGCCCCAGCATTTT.

This clonotype was picked up many times. This chain uses TRBV12-3 or TRBV12-4 with TRBJ2-1, with 7 bases identical to TRBD2. The CDR3 is 14 amino acids. J gave up 10 bases and V 3 bases, and 9 bases lay outside the gene matches. CDR3 DNA: TGTGCCAGCAGTTTGGGGGGGTTAGCGGCGGAGCAGTTCTTC. This translates into CASSLGGLAAEQFF.